This note documents a single T cell receptor beta chain sequence. The target antigen is unknown. The CDR3 extends over 16 amino acids. Per germline, CDR1 SEHNR and CDR2 FQNEAQ (reference sequence). Trimming cost V 3 bases and J 3 bases; bases outside gene matches: 5. These data originate in a study of immune evolution from preneoplasia to lung adenocarcinoma. Study-wide findings and caveats: Top clone frequencies peaked in normal lung, apparently declining through invasive adenocarcinoma. Compared with EGFR-mutant or double wild-type lesions, KRAS-mutant nodules were more clonal.

Nucleic acids came from premalignant or tumor cells enriched by macro-dissection. Clones were sequenced by immunoSEQ multiplex PCR, and TCRdb holds only the in-frame ones, with some missing. Of around 25,000 clones listed, roughly 74% are singletons. Sequenced material: FFPE invasive lung adenocarcinoma tissue. The chain uses TRBV7-9 and TRBJ2-3; 11 nucleotides agree with TRBD2. The TCR originated in a person aged 55 to 75 with invasive lung adenocarcinoma. Some clones in this sample may be carry-over from other donors' samples. For the CDR3, the DNA is TGTGCCAGCAGCTTCACTAGCGGGAGAGGGACAGATACGCAGTATTTT. The encoded protein is CASSFTSGRGTDTQYF.